The clone carrying this TCR beta chain was seen many times. Its antigen is unidentified. These data originate in a study of regulatory T cells in long-lasting Graves disease. The study's findings and limits: Results may be inaccurate due to the small sample size.

To make TCR beta libraries, researchers used iRepertoire HTBI primers and Arm-PCR of CDR3 regions. Under the authors' procedure: The study identified about 60 TRBV and about 14 TRBJ segments across samples. TCRdb re-analysed the multiplex PCR reads in MiXCR, keeping a single row per CDR3 protein. The V and J calls follow TCRdb's processing rather than the paper's. The table records roughly 560,000 distinct CDR3 sequences, more than 10% of them present only once. Germline lookup yields CDR1 MDHEN and CDR2 SYDVKM. This CDR3 region has 14 residues. Germline trimming cut 10 bases from V and 1 base from J; bases unmatched to any gene: 9. Noted time point: newly diagnosed GD, antithyroid drugs for less than 3 months. PBMC RNA served as the TCR library source. Another study also made use of these data, one on T cells in Graves' hyperthyroidism and ophthalmopathy. That investigation notes: It was considered stable Graves' hyperthyroidism when ophthalmopathy did not progress within 18 months.

The sequence was obtained from a woman aged 25-40 years with Graves disease. The source material was peripheral blood mononuclear cells (PBMCs), sampled at new diagnosis, from a patient treated with antithyroid drugs. The chain uses TRBV28 and TRBJ1-2, with TRBD1 matching over 7 bases. CDR3 residues: CATGVTGFNYGYTF. CDR3 DNA: TGTGCCACGGGGGTGACAGGGTTTAACTATGGCTACACCTTC.